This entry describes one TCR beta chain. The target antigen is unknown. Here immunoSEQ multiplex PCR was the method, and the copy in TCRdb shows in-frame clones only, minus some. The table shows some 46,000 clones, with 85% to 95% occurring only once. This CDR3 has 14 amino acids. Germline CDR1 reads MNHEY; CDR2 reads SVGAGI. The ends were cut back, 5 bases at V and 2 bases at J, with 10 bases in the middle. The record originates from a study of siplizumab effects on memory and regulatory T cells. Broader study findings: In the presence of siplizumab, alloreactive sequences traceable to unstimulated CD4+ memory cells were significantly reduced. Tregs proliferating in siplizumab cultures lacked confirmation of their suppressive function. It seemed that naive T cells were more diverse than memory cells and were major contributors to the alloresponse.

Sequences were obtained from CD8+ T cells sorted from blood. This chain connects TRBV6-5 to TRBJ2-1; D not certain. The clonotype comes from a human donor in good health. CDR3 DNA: TGTGCCAGCAGTGGCTACGACGCCTACAATGAGCAGTTCTTC. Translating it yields CASSGYDAYNEQFF.